Below are 21 T cell receptor beta chains sequenced from a single sample in a study of Tregs in tolerant kidney transplant recipients (dated by TCRdb to between 2018 and 2021). In light of the paper, this sample's time point label describes: blood sample drawn before combined kidney and bone marrow transplant. Library prep was done by the immunoSEQ multiplex PCR assay. As stored in TCRdb, this immuneACCESS dataset retains in-frame rearrangements with V and J assigned. A fraction of the clones does not appear; measured against another copy, unresolved V genes explain less than half of the discrepancy, and the remainder lacks a known reason. This sample has approximately 99,000 clones in its table, and around 90% of those were observed once. Clones ranked in the top ten supply 0.34% of the sample. Sequencing used CD4+ T cells from blood, obtained before the transplant. The receptors were sampled from a human donor who received a combined kidney and bone marrow transplant.

V gene TRBV5-1 combines with J gene TRBJ2-3; tentative D call: TRBD2 (6 bases). CDR3 size: 15 residues. The V end lost 4 bases, the J end lost 6 bases, and 18 bases lay between the germline ends. Germline-derived CDR1 and CDR2 are SGHRS and YFSETQ. In nucleotides, the CDR3 is TGCGCCAGCAGCCCGGACGGGACTCTGTGGGATACGCAGTATTTT. It encodes CASSPDGTLWDTQYF.

The chain has TRBV27 and TRBJ1-5; 11 bases align to TRBD1. The CDR3 runs 15 residues. The V gene's germline CDR1 is MNHEY and CDR2 SMNVEV (reference sequence). The V gene end was trimmed by 7 bases and the J gene end by 2 bases; junction bases not matched to a gene: 4. This CDR3 reads CASKGTGGRNQPQHF. The CDR3 coding sequence is TGTGCCAGCAAAGGGACAGGGGGTCGCAATCAGCCCCAGCATTTT.

This clone was seen once. The chain links TRBV14 to TRBJ1-2, with D possibly being TRBD1 (6 bases). CDR3 size: 13 residues. The V gene's germline CDR1 is SGHDN and CDR2 FVKESK. V lost 4 bases to trimming and J lost 8 bases, with 14 bases between them. CDR3 region: CASSPQGFYGYTF. For the CDR3, the DNA is TGTGCCAGCAGCCCACAGGGCTTCTACGGCTACACCTTC.

The chain recombines TRBV2 with TRBJ1-1, with TRBD1 matching 9 bases. The J segment lost 1 base and the V segment lost 6 bases, leaving 0 bases of the junction unmatched. CDR1 and CDR2 from the germline V gene are SNHLY and FYNNEI. This CDR3 has 13 residues. CDR3 sequence: CASRGQGNTEAFF. As DNA, the CDR3 is TGTGCCAGCAGGGGACAGGGGAACACTGAAGCTTTCTTT. The variable domain in full, with the rest retrieved from reference TRBV2 and TRBJ1-1, is EPEVTQTPSHQVTQMGQEVILRCVPISNHLYFYWYRQILGQKVEFLVSFYNNEISEKSEIFDDQFSVERPDGSNFTLKIRSTKLEDSAMYFCASRGQGNTEAFFGQGTRLTVV.

The chain couples TRBV28 to TRBJ1-1, with a weak D call TRBD1 (5 bases). The CDR3 spans 13 residues. Germline V CDR1 and CDR2: MDHEN, SYDVKM. The V end was cut by 3 bases, the J end by 4 bases, with 9 bases between. CDR3 amino acids: CASSFTGVTEAFF. CDR3 bases: TGTGCCAGCAGTTTCACGGGGGTCACTGAAGCTTTCTTT.

This CDR3 reads CASSLGTRLTDTQYF. The DNA for the CDR3 is TGCGCCAGCAGCTTAGGGACTAGGTTGACAGATACGCAGTATTTT. This chain links TRBV5-1 with TRBJ2-3, with TRBD2 matching 8 bases. Germline V gene lookup returns CDR1 SGHRS and CDR2 YFSETQ. With 2 bases clipped from V and 3 bases from J, the junction kept 5 bases outside the gene matches. CDR3 size: 15 residues.

This CDR3 is CAHGSSNQPQHF. CDR3 nucleotides: TGTGCCCATGGGAGTAGCAATCAGCCCCAGCATTTT. V and J are TRBV6-6 and TRBJ1-5, with unresolved D. The CDR3 totals 12 residues. Germline CDR1 reads MNHNY; CDR2 reads SVGAGI (reference sequence). V was clipped by 11 bases and J by 0 bases, with 8 bases between them.

The chain recombines TRBV18 with TRBJ2-3; D is possibly TRBD2 (5 bases). The CDR3 has 16 residues. Trimming cost V 5 bases and J 5 bases, with 20 bases left between them. From germline, CDR1 is KGHSH and CDR2 LQKENI. The CDR3 reads CASSIMARARGDTQYF. As DNA, the CDR3 is TGTGCCAGCTCAATAATGGCTCGGGCTCGGGGAGATACGCAGTATTTT.

This clone appeared a single time. The CDR3 region has the DNA TGTGCCAGCAGCTTAGCGGTGCGGGGGGGCCCCAATGAGCAGTTCTTC. Encoded protein: CASSLAVRGGPNEQFF. The chain uses TRBV11-3 and TRBJ2-1; 9 nucleotides line up with TRBD2. This CDR3 spans 16 amino acids. Germline V gives CDR1 SGHNT, CDR2 YENEEA. With 1 base clipped from V and 6 bases from J, the junction kept 7 bases outside the gene matches.

The chain combines TRBV18 with TRBJ1-3, with D uncertain. In germline, CDR1 is KGHSH, CDR2 LQKENI. With 0 bases removed from V and 2 bases from J, the gap between germline ends came to 11 bases. This CDR3 is 16 amino acids long. CDR3 coding DNA: TGTGCCAGCTCACCACCTCCGGGAAAGGCTGGAAACACCATATATTTT. Its translation is CASSPPPGKAGNTIYF.

The rearrangement uses TRBV5-1 and TRBJ2-2; 9 nucleotides match TRBD1. The CDR3 spans 16 residues. CDR1 is SGHRS and CDR2 is YFSETQ in the germline V gene. Trimming at V came to 3 bases and at J to 5 bases, leaving 8 bases not matched to a gene. CDR3 coding DNA: TGCGCCAGCAGCTCCGAAGGACAGGGGTGGACCGGGGAGCTGTTTTTT. Encoded protein: CASSSEGQGWTGELFF.

The V gene is TRBV6-6, the J gene TRBJ2-7; 8 bases are a match to TRBD1. The germline V gene encodes CDR1 MNHNY and CDR2 SVGAGI (reference sequence). The CDR3 totals 13 residues. J was trimmed by 2 bases and V by 10 bases; bases with no gene match: 7. The CDR3 sequence: CAILDRVTYEQYF. CDR3 coding DNA: TGTGCCATCCTGGACAGGGTAACCTACGAGCAGTACTTC.

CDR3 loop: CASSPTAGGSYEQYF. CDR3 bases: TGTGCCAGCTCACCGACGGCCGGGGGGTCCTACGAGCAGTACTTC. V gene TRBV18 combines with J gene TRBJ2-7; 7 nucleotides agree with TRBD2. The CDR3 covers 15 residues. With V trimmed by 3 bases and J by 1 base, 6 bases remained unmatched. Germline V lookup: CDR1 KGHSH, CDR2 LQKENI.

CDR3 in DNA: TGTGCCAGCAGCTTTCCAATCAACTTGACAGGGGGCAGCCCCTACGAGCAGTACTTC. This codes for CASSFPINLTGGSPYEQYF. The chain joins TRBV7-8 to TRBJ2-7; 10 bases align to TRBD1. The germline CDR1 and CDR2 sequences are SGHVS and FQNEAQ. The CDR3 has 19 residues. V gave up 3 bases and J gave up 2 bases; unmatched junction bases: 16.

The chain employs TRBV5-4 and TRBJ2-4; tentatively, D is TRBD1 (6 bases). Germline lookup yields CDR1 SGHNT and CDR2 YYREEE (reference sequence). This CDR3 has 16 amino acids. Trimming shortened V by 4 bases and J by 2 bases, and 16 bases separated the two germline ends. The CDR3 nucleotides are TGTGCCAGCAGCGGGGGCGTAGGACAGCCCAAAAACATTCAGTACTTC. Its protein is CASSGGVGQPKNIQYF.

The chain links TRBV9 to TRBJ2-3; D unresolved. V was trimmed by 4 bases and J by 6 bases, leaving 6 bases between them. In germline, CDR1 is SGDLS, CDR2 YYNGEE. This CDR3 contains 11 residues. CDR3 sequence: CASSRADTQYF. DNA for the CDR3: TGTGCCAGCAGCAGAGCGGATACGCAGTATTTT.

The chain is built from TRBV27 and TRBJ2-7, with 8 nucleotides matching TRBD1. This CDR3 region has 16 residues. Per germline, CDR1 MNHEY and CDR2 SMNVEV (reference sequence). V gave up 3 bases and J gave up 6 bases; unmatched junction bases: 13. The CDR3 protein is CASSFQMTGARSEQYF. The CDR3 coding sequence is TGTGCCAGCAGTTTCCAGATGACAGGGGCTAGGAGCGAGCAGTACTTC.

The rearrangement links TRBV6-1 to TRBJ1-5; D is unclear. V was pared by 0 bases and J by 0 bases, with 9 bases between. Germline loops: CDR1 MNHNS, CDR2 SASEGT. This CDR3 contains 16 residues. CDR3: CASSEASGISNQPQHF. Written as DNA, the CDR3 is TGTGCCAGCAGTGAAGCTTCGGGTATTAGCAATCAGCCCCAGCATTTT.

The chain employs TRBV27 and TRBJ1-4; possibly TRBD1 for D (6 bases). Germline assignment: CDR1 MNHEY and CDR2 SMNVEV (reference sequence). Trimming shortened V by 7 bases and J by 8 bases, and 17 bases separated the two germline ends. The CDR3 has 14 amino acids. The CDR3 sequence is CASTKTGLGEKLFF. CDR3 DNA: TGTGCCAGCACCAAAACAGGGTTGGGGGAAAAACTGTTTTTT.

The V gene is TRBV7-2, the J gene TRBJ2-7; D is perhaps TRBD1 (5 bases). V shed 1 base and J shed 3 bases, with 13 bases lying between them. This CDR3 contains 15 residues. Germline assignment: CDR1 SGHTA and CDR2 FQGNSA. CDR3 sequence (DNA): TGTGCCAGCAGCTTAGTCCAGGGCGGTGGCTACGAGCAGTACTTC. Translating gives CASSLVQGGGYEQYF.

The V and J genes are TRBV5-1 and TRBJ2-2; 10 bases fit TRBD2. V shed 0 bases, J shed 4 bases, and the junction held 3 bases outside the gene matches. Germline V gene lookup returns CDR1 SGHRS and CDR2 YFSETQ. This CDR3 is 16 amino acids long. The CDR3 region has the DNA TGCGCCAGCAGCTTGGTACTAGCGGGATCCACCGGGGAGCTGTTTTTT. It is translated as CASSLVLAGSTGELFF.